This section outlines one TCR beta chain sequence together with its context. Its antigen is undetermined. These data come from a study of chemoradiotherapy in HPV16-positive cancers. Regarding the study as a whole: Candidate HPV-specific clones and E7-related TCR motifs grew in tumor during treatment. Functional assays defining HPV-specific T cells used only a couple of HPV16-positive patients.

Assay: immunoSEQ multiplex PCR; the TCRdb copy retains only in-frame clones and omits some. The table lists 30,000 to 40,000 clones, roughly 90% of them singletons, with 3.6% in the top ten. The CDR3 has 15 residues. V was clipped by 4 bases and J by 5 bases, with 19 bases between them. Germline CDR1 and CDR2: SGDLS and YYNGEE. Repeated repertoire sampling spanned the course of chemoradiotherapy. Sequencing used blood, obtained from a patient who underwent chemoradiotherapy. The rearrangement joins TRBV9 to TRBJ2-7, with D perhaps given as TRBD1 or TRBD2 (7 bases each). The receptor's source is a human donor with HPV-associated anogenital cancer. The CDR3, as DNA: TGTGCCAGCAGCCTCAGGGGGGAGGGAAGGGACGAGCAGTACTTC. This sequence encodes CASSLRGEGRDEQYF.